The 10 T cell receptor beta chains reported below all come from one sample, sequenced in a study of cytomegalovirus exposure and HLA in healthy donors. The PCR used 60 Vbeta and 13 Jbeta primers. Produced via immunoSEQ multiplex PCR; TCRdb's table is partial and in-frame only. This sample has 210,000 or so clones, with roughly 84% found just once. The source material was PBMCs. Source of these receptors: a girl aged 10-17 years in good health and CMV-seronegative.

The rearrangement joins TRBV7-7 to TRBJ1-5, with 7 bases matching TRBD1. The germline V gene has CDR1 SSHAT and CDR2 FNYEAQ (reference sequence). The CDR3 consists of 15 residues. The trim removed 4 bases at V and 6 bases at J, leaving 9 bases unmatched. The CDR3 loop reads CASSSDRARVQPQHF. The CDR3 bases are TGTGCCAGCAGCTCCGACAGGGCCCGGGTTCAGCCCCAGCATTTT.

This sequence joins TRBV15 and TRBJ2-5; D is perhaps TRBD1 (6 bases). This CDR3 comprises 15 residues. CDR1 LNHNV and CDR2 YYDKDF come from the germline V gene (reference sequence). The V and J ends lost 3 bases and 5 bases respectively, with 16 bases between them. CDR3 DNA sequence: TGTGCCACCAGCAGCTACAGGGCAACGGGGGAGACCCAGTACTTC. It encodes CATSSYRATGETQYF.

V gene TRBV28 combines with J gene TRBJ2-1, with D hard to call. Trimming pared 5 bases from V and 5 bases from J, leaving 4 bases between. The CDR3 is made up of 11 amino acids. The germline V gene encodes CDR1 MDHEN and CDR2 SYDVKM. CDR3 DNA sequence: TGTGCCAGCAGTATAAACAATGAGCAGTTCTTC. Protein sequence: CASSINNEQFF. Full variable domain (missing parts from reference TRBV28 and TRBJ2-1): DVKVTQSSRYLVKRTGEKVFLECVQDMDHENMFWYRQDPGLGLRLIYFSYDVKMKEKGDIPEGYSVSREKKERFSLILESASTNQTSMYLCASSINNEQFFGPGTRLTVL.

The rearrangement uses TRBV5-1 and TRBJ2-6, with 12 bases identical to TRBD1. Germline V gene data show CDR1 as SGHRS and CDR2 as YFSETQ. CDR3 size: 16 residues. Trimming at V came to 7 bases and at J to 2 bases, leaving 4 bases not matched to a gene. The CDR3 coding sequence is TGCGCCAGCTCGGGACAGGGGGCTGCTGGGGCCAACGTCCTGACTTTC. Translating gives CASSGQGAAGANVLTF. Variable domain in full (rest from reference TRBV5-1 and TRBJ2-6): KAGVTQTPRYLIKTRGQQVTLSCSPISGHRSVSWYQQTPGQGLQFLFEYFSETQRNKGNFPGRFSGRQFSNSRSEMNVSTLELGDSALYLCASSGQGAAGANVLTFGAGSRLTVL.

V is TRBV27 and J is TRBJ2-1; 10 nucleotides line up with TRBD2. The CDR3 has 15 residues. Germline lookup yields CDR1 MNHEY and CDR2 SMNVEV (reference sequence). With V trimmed by 2 bases and J by 4 bases, 2 bases remained unmatched. The CDR3 protein is CASSLQRGGYNEQFF. In nucleotides, the CDR3 is TGTGCCAGCAGTTTACAGCGGGGGGGGTACAATGAGCAGTTCTTC.

J is TRBJ2-1 and V is TRBV9, with 10 nucleotides matching TRBD2. Germline V gene sequence: CDR1 SGDLS, CDR2 YYNGEE. The CDR3 spans 16 residues. With V trimmed by 0 bases and J by 6 bases, 6 bases remained unmatched. Here the CDR3 reads CASSVEGAGGLNEQFF. CDR3 nucleotide sequence: TGTGCCAGCAGCGTAGAAGGAGCGGGAGGGCTCAATGAGCAGTTCTTC.

This clone was observed once. The chain carries TRBV19 and TRBJ1-2, with 8 nucleotides matching TRBD1. In germline, CDR1 is LNHDA, CDR2 SQIVND (reference sequence). The CDR3 is made up of 14 amino acids. Losses at the gene ends were 2 bases for V and 7 bases for J; bases not matched to a gene: 6. CDR3 residues: CASSISRTGSGYTF. The DNA of the CDR3 is TGTGCCAGTAGTATATCCCGGACAGGGAGTGGCTACACCTTC.

The rearrangement joins TRBV20-1 to TRBJ2-7; D gene uncertain. Germline V gene lookup returns CDR1 DFQATT and CDR2 SNEGSKA (reference sequence). The CDR3 consists of 11 residues. The V end lost 5 bases, the J end lost 0 bases, and 5 bases lay between the germline ends. In DNA form, the CDR3 reads TGCAGTGCTCTCCTCTCCTACGAGCAGTACTTC. Translated, it gives CSALLSYEQYF.

CDR3 sequence reads: CASSVASTLSSGNTIYF. The CDR3 DNA follows: TGTGCCAGCAGCGTAGCTAGCACCCTTAGCTCTGGAAACACCATATATTTT. The J gene is TRBJ1-3, the V gene TRBV9; D remains ambiguous. The germline CDR1 and CDR2 sequences are SGDLS and YYNGEE. The V end was cut by 0 bases, the J end by 0 bases, with 13 bases between. This CDR3 is 17 amino acids long.

This chain joins TRBV5-1 and TRBJ1-1; D is unclear. This CDR3 spans 14 amino acids. V was pared by 0 bases and J by 1 base, with 7 bases between. The germline gives CDR1 SGHRS, CDR2 YFSETQ. The CDR3 protein is CASSLDSWNTEAFF. The CDR3 coding sequence is TGCGCCAGCAGCTTGGACTCTTGGAACACTGAAGCTTTCTTT. The full variable domain, completed using reference TRBV5-1 and TRBJ1-1, is KAGVTQTPRYLIKTRGQQVTLSCSPISGHRSVSWYQQTPGQGLQFLFEYFSETQRNKGNFPGRFSGRQFSNSRSEMNVSTLELGDSALYLCASSLDSWNTEAFFGQGTRLTVV.